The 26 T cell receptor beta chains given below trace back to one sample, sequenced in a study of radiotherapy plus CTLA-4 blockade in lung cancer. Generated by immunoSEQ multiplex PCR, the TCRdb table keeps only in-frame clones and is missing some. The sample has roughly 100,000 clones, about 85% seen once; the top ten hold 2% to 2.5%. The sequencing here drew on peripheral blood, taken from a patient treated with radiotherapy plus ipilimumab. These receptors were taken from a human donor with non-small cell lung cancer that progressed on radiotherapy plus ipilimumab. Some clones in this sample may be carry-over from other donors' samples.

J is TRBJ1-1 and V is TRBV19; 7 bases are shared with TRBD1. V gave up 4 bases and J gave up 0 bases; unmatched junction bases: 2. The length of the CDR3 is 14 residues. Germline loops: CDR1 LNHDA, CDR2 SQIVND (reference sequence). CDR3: CASSKGQLNTEAFF. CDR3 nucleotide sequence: TGTGCCAGTAGTAAGGGACAGCTGAACACTGAAGCTTTCTTT.

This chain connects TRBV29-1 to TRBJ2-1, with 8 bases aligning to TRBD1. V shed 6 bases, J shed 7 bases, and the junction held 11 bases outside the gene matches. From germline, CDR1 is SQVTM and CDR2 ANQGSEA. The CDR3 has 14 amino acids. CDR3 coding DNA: TGCAGCGTACTATCAGGGGGCTCGTGGAATGAGCAGTTCTTC. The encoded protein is CSVLSGGSWNEQFF.

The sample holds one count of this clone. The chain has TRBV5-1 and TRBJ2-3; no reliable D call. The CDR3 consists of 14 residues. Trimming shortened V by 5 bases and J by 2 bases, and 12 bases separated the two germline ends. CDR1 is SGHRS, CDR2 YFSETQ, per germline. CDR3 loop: CASRRGYLTDTQYF. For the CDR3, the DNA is TGCGCCAGCAGACGAGGCTATCTCACAGATACGCAGTATTTT.

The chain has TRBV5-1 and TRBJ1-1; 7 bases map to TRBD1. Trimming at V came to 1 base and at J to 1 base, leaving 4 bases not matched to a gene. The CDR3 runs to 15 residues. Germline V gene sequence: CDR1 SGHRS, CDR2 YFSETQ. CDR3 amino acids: CASSLTGVRNTEAFF. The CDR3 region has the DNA TGCGCCAGCAGCTTGACAGGGGTCAGGAACACTGAAGCTTTCTTT.

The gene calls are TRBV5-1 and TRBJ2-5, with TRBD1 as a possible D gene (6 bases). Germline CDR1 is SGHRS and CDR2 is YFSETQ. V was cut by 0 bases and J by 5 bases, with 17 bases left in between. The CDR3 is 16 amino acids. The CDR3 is CASSLGAQGVVETQYF. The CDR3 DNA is TGCGCCAGCAGCTTGGGTGCACAGGGAGTGGTGGAGACCCAGTACTTC. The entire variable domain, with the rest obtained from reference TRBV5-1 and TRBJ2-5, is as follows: KAGVTQTPRYLIKTRGQQVTLSCSPISGHRSVSWYQQTPGQGLQFLFEYFSETQRNKGNFPGRFSGRQFSNSRSEMNVSTLELGDSALYLCASSLGAQGVVETQYFGPGTRLLVL.

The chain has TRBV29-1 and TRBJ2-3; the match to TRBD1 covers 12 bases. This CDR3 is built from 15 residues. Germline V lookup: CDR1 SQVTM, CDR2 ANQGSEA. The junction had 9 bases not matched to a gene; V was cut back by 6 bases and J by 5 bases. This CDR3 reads CSVGTGGASGDTQYF. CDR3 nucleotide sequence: TGCAGCGTAGGGACAGGGGGCGCATCTGGAGATACGCAGTATTTT.

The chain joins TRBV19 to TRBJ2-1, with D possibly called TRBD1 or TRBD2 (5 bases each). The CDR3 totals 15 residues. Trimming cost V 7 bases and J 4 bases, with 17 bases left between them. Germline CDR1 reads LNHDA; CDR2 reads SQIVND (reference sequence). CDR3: CASNLGTAIYNEQFF. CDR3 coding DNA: TGTGCCAGTAATCTCGGGACGGCGATATACAATGAGCAGTTCTTC.

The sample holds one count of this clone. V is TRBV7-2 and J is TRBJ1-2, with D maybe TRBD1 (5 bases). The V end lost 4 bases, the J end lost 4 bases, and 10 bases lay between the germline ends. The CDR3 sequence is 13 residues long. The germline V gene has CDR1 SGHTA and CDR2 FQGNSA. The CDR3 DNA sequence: TGTGCCAGCAGCTCCCGGGACGTCTATGGCTACACCTTC. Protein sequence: CASSSRDVYGYTF.

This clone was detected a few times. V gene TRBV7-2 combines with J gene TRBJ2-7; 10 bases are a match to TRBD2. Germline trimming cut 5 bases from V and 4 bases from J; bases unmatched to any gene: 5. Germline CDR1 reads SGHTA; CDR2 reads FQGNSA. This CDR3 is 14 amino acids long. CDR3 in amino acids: CASSPGTSVYEQYF. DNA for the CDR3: TGTGCCAGCAGCCCCGGGACTAGCGTTTACGAGCAGTACTTC.

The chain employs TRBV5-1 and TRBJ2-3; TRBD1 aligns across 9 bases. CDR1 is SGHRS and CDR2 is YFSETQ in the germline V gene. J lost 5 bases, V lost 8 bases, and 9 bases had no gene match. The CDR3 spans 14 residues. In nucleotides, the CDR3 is TGCGCCAGTGCCCCCGGGACAGGGAAAGATACGCAGTATTTT. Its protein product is CASAPGTGKDTQYF.

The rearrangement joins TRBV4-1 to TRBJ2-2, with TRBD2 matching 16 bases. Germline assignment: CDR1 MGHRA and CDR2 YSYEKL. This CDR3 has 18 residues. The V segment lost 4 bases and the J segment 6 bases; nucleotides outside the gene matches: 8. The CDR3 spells CASSRAGTSGGAPGELFF. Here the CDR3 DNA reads TGCGCCAGCAGCCGAGCCGGGACTAGCGGGGGGGCCCCCGGGGAGCTGTTTTTT.

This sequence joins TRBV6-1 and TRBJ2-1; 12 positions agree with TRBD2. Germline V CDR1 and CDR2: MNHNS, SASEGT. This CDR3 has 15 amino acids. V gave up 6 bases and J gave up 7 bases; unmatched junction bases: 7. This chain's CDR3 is CASSQLAGGQNEQFF. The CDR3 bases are TGTGCCAGCAGCCAACTAGCGGGGGGTCAAAATGAGCAGTTCTTC.

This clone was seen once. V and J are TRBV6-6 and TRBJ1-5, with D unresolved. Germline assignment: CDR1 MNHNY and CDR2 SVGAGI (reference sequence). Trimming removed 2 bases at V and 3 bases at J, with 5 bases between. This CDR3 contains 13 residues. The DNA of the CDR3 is TGTGCCAGCAGTTACGGACCCAATCAGCCCCAGCATTTT. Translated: CASSYGPNQPQHF.

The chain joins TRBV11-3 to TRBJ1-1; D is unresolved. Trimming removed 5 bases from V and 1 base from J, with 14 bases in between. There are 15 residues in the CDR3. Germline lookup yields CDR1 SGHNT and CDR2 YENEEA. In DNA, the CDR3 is TGTGCCAGCAGCCCCAGTCACCCAGCGAACACTGAAGCTTTCTTT. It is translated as CASSPSHPANTEAFF. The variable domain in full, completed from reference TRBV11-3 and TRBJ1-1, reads EAGVVQSPRYKIIEKKQPVAFWCNPISGHNTLYWYLQNLGQGPELLIRYENEEAVDDSQLPKDRFSAERLKGVDSTLKIQPAELGDSAVYLCASSPSHPANTEAFFGQGTRLTVV.

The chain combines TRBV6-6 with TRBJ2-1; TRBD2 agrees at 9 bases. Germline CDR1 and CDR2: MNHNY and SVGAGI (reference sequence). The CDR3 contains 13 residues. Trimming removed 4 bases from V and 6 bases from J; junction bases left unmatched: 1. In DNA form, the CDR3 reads TGTGCCAGCAGTTTACTAGCGGGCAATGAGCAGTTCTTC. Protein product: CASSLLAGNEQFF.

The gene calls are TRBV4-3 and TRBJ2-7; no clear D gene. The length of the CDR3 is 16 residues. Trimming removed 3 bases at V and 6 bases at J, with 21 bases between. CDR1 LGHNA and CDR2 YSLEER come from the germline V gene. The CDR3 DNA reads TGCGCCAGCAGCCACCTAGACCTTCACGGCGTCCGCGAGCAGTACTTC. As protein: CASSHLDLHGVREQYF.

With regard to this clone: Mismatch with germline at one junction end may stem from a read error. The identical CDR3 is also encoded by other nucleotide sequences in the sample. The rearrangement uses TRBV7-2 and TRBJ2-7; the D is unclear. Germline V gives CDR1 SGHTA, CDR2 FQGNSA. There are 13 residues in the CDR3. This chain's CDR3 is CASSATWFYEQYF. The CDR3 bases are TGCGCCAGCAGCGCTACGTGGTTCTACGAGCAGTACTTC.

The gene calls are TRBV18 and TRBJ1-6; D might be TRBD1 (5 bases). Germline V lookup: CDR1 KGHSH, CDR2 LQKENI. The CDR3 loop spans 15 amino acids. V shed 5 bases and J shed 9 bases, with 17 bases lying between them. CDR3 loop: CASSSAQELASPLHF. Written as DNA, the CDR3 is TGTGCCAGCTCATCGGCACAGGAGTTGGCTTCACCCCTCCACTTT.

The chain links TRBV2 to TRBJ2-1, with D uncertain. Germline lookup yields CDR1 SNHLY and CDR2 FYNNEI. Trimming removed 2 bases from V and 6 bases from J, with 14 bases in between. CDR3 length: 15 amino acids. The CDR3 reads CASSERSTSFNEQFF. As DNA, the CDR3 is TGTGCCAGCAGTGAAAGGTCCACTTCATTCAATGAGCAGTTCTTC.

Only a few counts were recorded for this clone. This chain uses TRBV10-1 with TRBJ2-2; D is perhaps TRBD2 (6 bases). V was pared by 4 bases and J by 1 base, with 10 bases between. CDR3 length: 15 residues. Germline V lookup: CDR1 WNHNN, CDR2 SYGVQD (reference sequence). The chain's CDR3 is CASSGPSENTGELFF. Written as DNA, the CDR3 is TGCGCCAGCAGTGGTCCTAGCGAGAACACCGGGGAGCTGTTTTTT.

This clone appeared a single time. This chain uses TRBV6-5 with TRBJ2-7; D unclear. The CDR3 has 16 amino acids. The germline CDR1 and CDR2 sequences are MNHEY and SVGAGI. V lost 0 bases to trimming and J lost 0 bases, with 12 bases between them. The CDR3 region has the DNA TGTGCCAGCAGTTACTCTCACATCGGCCTCTCCTACGAGCAGTACTTC. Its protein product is CASSYSHIGLSYEQYF.

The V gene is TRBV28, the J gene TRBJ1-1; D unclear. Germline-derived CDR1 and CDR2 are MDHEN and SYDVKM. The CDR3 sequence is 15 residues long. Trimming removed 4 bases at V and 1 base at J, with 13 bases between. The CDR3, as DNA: TGTGCCAGCAGTTCTATTCTCGTAGCGAACACTGAAGCTTTCTTT. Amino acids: CASSSILVANTEAFF.

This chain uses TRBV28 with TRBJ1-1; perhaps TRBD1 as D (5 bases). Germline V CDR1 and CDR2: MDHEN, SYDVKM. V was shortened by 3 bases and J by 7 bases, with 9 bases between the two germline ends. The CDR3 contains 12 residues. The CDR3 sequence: CASSFSGFEAFF. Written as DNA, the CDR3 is TGTGCCAGCAGTTTTTCAGGGTTTGAAGCTTTCTTT.

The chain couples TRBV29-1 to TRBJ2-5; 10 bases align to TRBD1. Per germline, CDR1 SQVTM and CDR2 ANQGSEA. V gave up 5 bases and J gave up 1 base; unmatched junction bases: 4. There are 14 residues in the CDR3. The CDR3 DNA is TGCAGCGTTACCGGGACAGGGGTCCAAGAGACCCAGTACTTC. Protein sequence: CSVTGTGVQETQYF.

This CDR3 is CAWSYDSNQPQHF. In DNA, the CDR3 is TGTGCCTGGAGTTACGACAGTAATCAGCCCCAGCATTTT. This chain connects TRBV30 to TRBJ1-5, with a tentative D call TRBD1 (5 bases). The ends were cut back, 2 bases at V and 4 bases at J, with 9 bases in the middle. Per the germline V gene, CDR1 is GTSNPN and CDR2 is SVGIG (reference sequence). The CDR3 loop spans 13 amino acids.

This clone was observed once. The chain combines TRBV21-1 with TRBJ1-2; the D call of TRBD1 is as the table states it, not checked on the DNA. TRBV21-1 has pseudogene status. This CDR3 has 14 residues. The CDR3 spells CASSNRSGSAGYTF. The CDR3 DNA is TGTGCCAGCAGCAATAGATCAGGGTCCGCCGGCTACACCTTC.